One sample yielded the 28 T cell receptor beta chains listed below, sequenced in a study of T-cell reconstitution after alpha-beta-depleted transplantation in children. Library preparation (for TCRbeta) was performed with unique molecular identifiers. A single record per CDR3 protein comes from TCRdb applying MiXCR to the PCR reads. This sample has 300,000 to 400,000 distinct CDR3 sequences, with roughly 16% found just once. This specimen was PBMCs, mostly from graft donor cells, taken 360 days after TCRalphabeta/CD19-depleted stem cell transplant. The receptor source for this set is a male patient aged 2-15 years who had a stem cell transplant for acute lymphoblastic leukemia, so the T cells may come from the graft donor.

The genes are TRBV7-3 and TRBJ1-2; D possibly corresponds to TRBD1 (5 bases). The CDR3 covers 17 residues. Germline V gene sequence: CDR1 SGHTA, CDR2 FQGTGA. Trimming cost V 1 base and J 0 bases, with 15 bases left between them. The CDR3 loop reads CASSLRAGSTANYGYTF. The DNA of the CDR3 is TGTGCCAGCAGCTTAAGGGCAGGGAGCACCGCTAACTATGGCTACACCTTC.

Details on this clonotype: One junction end disagrees with the germline gene, perhaps due to a read error. The chain combines TRBV7-7 with TRBJ2-2; 10 bases align to TRBD2. The CDR3 consists of 19 residues. Germline V CDR1 and CDR2: SSHAT, FNYEAQ (reference sequence). The CDR3 DNA reads TGTGCTAGCAGCCCCATCCGCGGCCTAGCGGGAGCTCCTACCGGGGAGCTGTTTTTT. Protein sequence: CASSPIRGLAGAPTGELFF.

The gene calls are TRBV4-1 and TRBJ1-1; possibly TRBD1 for D (5 bases). The CDR3 runs 17 residues. CDR1 is MGHRA, CDR2 YSYEKL, per germline. The germline V and J ends were trimmed by 3 bases and 1 base, with 18 bases remaining between them. CDR3 sequence reads: CASSHLPAQDKNTEAFF. In nucleotides, the CDR3 is TGCGCCAGCAGCCACCTCCCTGCGCAGGACAAGAACACTGAAGCTTTCTTT.

The chain has TRBV11-2 and TRBJ2-4, with TRBD2 matching 14 bases. This CDR3 is 18 amino acids long. In germline, CDR1 is SGHAT, CDR2 FQNNGV. Unmatched junction bases numbered 17, after V lost 7 bases and J lost 9 bases. The CDR3 reads CASTYTPGLAGDLSIQYF. The CDR3 DNA sequence: TGTGCCAGCACCTATACCCCGGGACTAGCGGGAGATTTAAGCATTCAGTACTTC.

This clonotype appeared many times. The chain recombines TRBV7-2 with TRBJ1-4, with D unresolved. Germline values: CDR1 SGHTA, CDR2 FQGNSA. The V end lost 5 bases, the J end lost 0 bases, and 10 bases lay between the germline ends. The CDR3 loop spans 15 amino acids. The CDR3 bases are TGTGCCAGCAGCATCAGCTTATCAACTAATGAAAAACTGTTTTTT. This gives the protein CASSISLSTNEKLFF.

Ten or more counts support this clonotype. This chain uses TRBV5-4 with TRBJ2-1, with a tentative D call TRBD2 (6 bases). CDR3 length: 15 amino acids. Germline values: CDR1 SGHNT, CDR2 YYREEE (reference sequence). Trimming pared 6 bases from V and 2 bases from J, leaving 15 bases between. The chain's CDR3 is CASTLGGGTYNEQFF. DNA of the CDR3: TGTGCCAGCACTCTAGGTGGCGGGACCTACAATGAGCAGTTCTTC.

The chain links TRBV5-1 to TRBJ2-7; possibly TRBD1 for D (5 bases). Trimming cost V 0 bases and J 3 bases, with 13 bases left between them. Per germline, CDR1 SGHRS and CDR2 YFSETQ. The CDR3 extends over 15 amino acids. CDR3 nucleotides: TGCGCCAGCAGCTTGGAACCAGGGCGTCACTACGAGCAGTACTTC. This gives the protein CASSLEPGRHYEQYF.

The CDR3 sequence is CASSFSKLDTQYF. Written as DNA, the CDR3 is TGTGCCAGCAGCTTCAGCAAGCTGGATACGCAGTATTTT. The chain has TRBV7-3 and TRBJ2-3; D is ambiguous. This CDR3 has 13 residues. Germline CDR1 SGHTA, CDR2 FQGTGA. Trimming removed 3 bases at V and 6 bases at J, with 10 bases between.

This clonotype was observed a few times. The chain joins TRBV15 to TRBJ1-4; D remains ambiguous. From germline, CDR1 is LNHNV and CDR2 YYDKDF (reference sequence). This CDR3 spans 12 amino acids. The ends were cut back, 5 bases at V and 13 bases at J, with 14 bases in the middle. The CDR3 DNA reads as TGTGCCACCAGCCTCCTTGGGTCAGGACTGTTTTTT. Translating it yields CATSLLGSGLFF. The full variable domain, completed using reference TRBV15 and TRBJ1-4, is DAMVIQNPRYQVTQFGKPVTLSCSQTLNHNVMYWYQQKSSQAPKLLFHYYDKDFNNEADTPDNFQSRRPNTSFCFLDIRSPGLGDTAMYLCATSLLGSGLFFGSGTQLSVL.

This chain uses TRBV29-1 with TRBJ2-3; 8 bases map to TRBD2. Germline V lookup: CDR1 SQVTM, CDR2 ANQGSEA. This CDR3 is 13 amino acids long. V lost 6 bases, J lost 1 base, and 3 bases stayed unmatched. For the CDR3, the DNA is TGCAGCGTGAAGACTAGCGGCACAGATACGCAGTATTTT. Protein product: CSVKTSGTDTQYF.

This clonotype was detected only a few times. The rearrangement links TRBV5-6 to TRBJ2-3; no definite D call. This CDR3 region has 15 residues. V shed 2 bases and J shed 2 bases, with 12 bases lying between them. Looked up from germline, CDR1 is SGHDT and CDR2 is YYEEEE. The CDR3 loop reads CASSFMVVYTDTQYF. CDR3 DNA: TGTGCCAGCAGCTTCATGGTTGTCTACACAGATACGCAGTATTTT.

This chain connects TRBV7-8 to TRBJ1-5; D gene ambiguous. Germline assignment: CDR1 SGHVS and CDR2 FQNEAQ. With 1 base removed from V and 1 base from J, the gap between germline ends came to 8 bases. CDR3 length: 15 residues. In nucleotides, the CDR3 is TGTGCCAGCAGCTTAGGGGTGGGAAGCAATCAGCCCCAGCATTTT. Translated: CASSLGVGSNQPQHF.

This clonotype was seen more than once but under ten times. V usage is TRBV20-1 and J usage is TRBJ1-5; TRBD1 is a possible D gene (6 bases). Germline V gene data show CDR1 as DFQATT and CDR2 as SNEGSKA (reference sequence). There are 12 residues in the CDR3. The germline V and J ends were trimmed by 5 bases and 7 bases, with 12 bases remaining between them. CDR3 region: CSARQVGQPQHF. In nucleotides, the CDR3 is TGCAGTGCTCGACAGGTTGGACAGCCCCAGCATTTT.

This clonotype was recorded at least ten times. The chain recombines TRBV20-1 with TRBJ2-7, with a possible D match to TRBD2 (6 bases). Germline-derived CDR1 and CDR2 are DFQATT and SNEGSKA (reference sequence). The CDR3 covers 13 residues. CDR3 loop: CGLLRRDSREQYF. CDR3 coding DNA: TGCGGTCTCCTACGACGGGACTCACGGGAGCAGTACTTC.

CDR3 DNA sequence: TGTGCCAGCAGGCGACAACCAGGAGATCCGGGACTTATATACTACGAGCAGTACTTC. It yields the protein CASRRQPGDPGLIYYEQYF. The chain employs TRBV6-1 and TRBJ2-7; maybe TRBD2 (6 bases). Trimming shortened V by 6 bases and J by 3 bases, and 30 bases separated the two germline ends. In germline, CDR1 is MNHNS, CDR2 SASEGT. This CDR3 contains 19 residues.

The V call is TRBV4-1, the J call TRBJ2-7; 8 bases are shared with TRBD1. Looked up from germline, CDR1 is MGHRA and CDR2 is YSYEKL. After removal of 2 bases from V and 5 bases from J, the junction contained 8 bases not matched to a gene. This CDR3 comprises 15 residues. CDR3 nucleotides: TGCGCCAGCAGCCAAAGGACGACAGGGGCCCACGAGCAGTACTTC. This sequence encodes CASSQRTTGAHEQYF.

This clonotype was counted only a few times. The rearrangement links TRBV7-3 to TRBJ2-2; D is ambiguous. Between the trimmed V and J ends, which lost 1 base and 0 bases, there was a span of 6 bases. This CDR3 contains 15 residues. CDR1 and CDR2 from the germline V gene are SGHTA and FQGTGA. The CDR3 nucleotides are TGTGCCAGCAGCTTAAGAGGCTCGAACACCGGGGAGCTGTTTTTT. It translates to CASSLRGSNTGELFF. The complete variable domain, with remaining parts taken from reference TRBV7-3 and TRBJ2-2, reads GAGVSQTPSNKVTEKGKYVELRCDPISGHTALYWYRQSLGQGPEFLIYFQGTGAADDSGLPNDRFFAVRPEGSVSTLKIQRTERGDSAVYLCASSLRGSNTGELFFGEGSRLTVL.

This clonotype was detected a few times. For the CDR3, the DNA is TGTGCCAGCAGAGCCGACAGGGGGAGGAACACCGGGGAGCTGTTTTTT. It translates to CASRADRGRNTGELFF. V and J are TRBV12-3 or TRBV12-4 and TRBJ2-2; 9 bases map to TRBD1. With 6 bases clipped from V and 1 base from J, the junction kept 6 bases outside the gene matches. There are 16 residues in the CDR3.

In its sample, this clonotype was seen once. The CDR3 loop is CASSPRQGPGSYNEQFF. The CDR3 nucleotides read TGTGCCAGCAGCCCCCGACAGGGGCCTGGCTCCTACAATGAGCAGTTCTTC. The chain recombines TRBV3-1 with TRBJ2-1, with 8 nucleotides matching TRBD1. The germline gives CDR1 LGHDT, CDR2 YNNKEL (reference sequence). J was trimmed by 0 bases and V by 4 bases; bases with no gene match: 8. The CDR3 runs 17 residues.

There are many counts of this clonotype. The chain carries TRBV15 and TRBJ2-4; D uncertain. Between the trimmed V and J ends, which lost 0 bases and 6 bases, there was a span of 15 bases. Looked up from germline, CDR1 is LNHNV and CDR2 is YYDKDF (reference sequence). The CDR3 runs 16 residues. CDR3: CATSRDVTHFSNIQYF. The CDR3 coding sequence is TGTGCCACCAGCAGAGATGTAACCCACTTTTCAAACATTCAGTACTTC.

Many counts were recorded for this clonotype. This chain connects TRBV15 to TRBJ2-1; D uncertain. This CDR3 region has 13 residues. V lost 0 bases and J lost 7, with 7 bases in between. Germline V CDR1 and CDR2: LNHNV, YYDKDF (reference sequence). In DNA, the CDR3 is TGTGCCACCAGCAGAGATAGGCATAATGAGCAGTTCTTC. Protein: CATSRDRHNEQFF. Together with reference TRBV15 and TRBJ2-1, the CDR3 gives the full variable domain: DAMVIQNPRYQVTQFGKPVTLSCSQTLNHNVMYWYQQKSSQAPKLLFHYYDKDFNNEADTPDNFQSRRPNTSFCFLDIRSPGLGDTAMYLCATSRDRHNEQFFGPGTRLTVL.

This clonotype was found many times. The genes are TRBV4-2 and TRBJ1-4; D gene uncertain. Trimming removed 0 bases at V and 8 bases at J, with 10 bases between. This CDR3 contains 14 residues. Germline V gene sequence: CDR1 LGHNA, CDR2 YNFKEQ. The CDR3 region is CASSQDSQAEKLFF. The CDR3 nucleotides read TGTGCCAGCAGCCAAGATAGCCAGGCGGAAAAACTGTTTTTT.

CDR3 in DNA: TGTGCCAGCAGACCGTGGGCCCACAATGAGCAGTTCTTC. Translation: CASRPWAHNEQFF. The chain combines TRBV6-1 with TRBJ2-1; D gene uncertain. Germline CDR1 reads MNHNS; CDR2 reads SASEGT. V was pared by 6 bases and J by 5 bases, with 11 bases between. There are 13 residues in the CDR3.

This clonotype was seen repeatedly, ten times or more. The chain has TRBV28 and TRBJ2-1; D not certain. The ends were cut back, 6 bases at V and 4 bases at J, with 10 bases in the middle. The CDR3 contains 13 residues. Germline V lookup: CDR1 MDHEN, CDR2 SYDVKM. The CDR3 coding sequence is TGTGCCAGCAGATATGACGGGTACAATGAGCAGTTCTTC. This gives the protein CASRYDGYNEQFF.

There are a few counts of this clonotype. The chain has TRBV5-6 and TRBJ1-1; 9 bases are a match to TRBD1. CDR3 length equals 15 residues. Per germline, CDR1 SGHDT and CDR2 YYEEEE. Trimming removed 3 bases from V and 5 bases from J; junction bases left unmatched: 8. Written as DNA, the CDR3 is TGTGCCAGCAGCTCTGGGACAGGGTCAAGGACTGAAGCTTTCTTT. This codes for CASSSGTGSRTEAFF.

The chain combines TRBV30 with TRBJ2-5; 9 positions match TRBD1. The CDR3 is 15 residues long. The germline V gene encodes CDR1 GTSNPN and CDR2 SVGIG (reference sequence). V lost 2 bases, J lost 2 bases, and 6 bases stayed unmatched. CDR3 coding DNA: TGTGCCTGGAGTCACAGGGGGCGGCCGCAAGAGACCCAGTACTTC. It yields the protein CAWSHRGRPQETQYF.

The chain carries TRBV12-3 or TRBV12-4 and TRBJ1-2; a weak D match, TRBD1 (5 bases). The CDR3 contains 13 residues. V was clipped by 5 bases and J by 8 bases, with 15 bases between them. The CDR3 coding sequence is TGTGCCAGCAGTCCCGACAGATCTCACGGCTACACCTTC. Protein product: CASSPDRSHGYTF.

This clonotype was recorded at least ten times. In nucleotides, the CDR3 is TGTGCCAGCAGTCTTAGGGTACCCTTGGGCTACAATGAGCAGTTCTTC. Its protein is CASSLRVPLGYNEQFF. This sequence joins TRBV12-3 or TRBV12-4 and TRBJ2-1; D unresolved. The CDR3 loop spans 16 amino acids. V was shortened by 5 bases and J by 3 bases, with 17 bases between the two germline ends.